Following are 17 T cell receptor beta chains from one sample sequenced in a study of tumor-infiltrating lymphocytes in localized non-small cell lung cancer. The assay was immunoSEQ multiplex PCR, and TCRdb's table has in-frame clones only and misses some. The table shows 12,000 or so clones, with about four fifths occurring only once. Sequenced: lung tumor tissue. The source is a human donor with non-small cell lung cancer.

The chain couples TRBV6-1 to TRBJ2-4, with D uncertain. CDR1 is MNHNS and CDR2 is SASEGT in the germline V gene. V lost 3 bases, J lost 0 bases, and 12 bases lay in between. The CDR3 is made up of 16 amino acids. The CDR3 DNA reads TGTGCCAGCAGTGAGGTATCCGGTGGAGCCAAAAACATTCAGTACTTC. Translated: CASSEVSGGAKNIQYF.

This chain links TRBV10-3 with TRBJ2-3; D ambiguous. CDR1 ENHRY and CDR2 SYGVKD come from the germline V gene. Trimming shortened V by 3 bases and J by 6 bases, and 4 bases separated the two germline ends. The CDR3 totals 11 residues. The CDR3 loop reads CAISDRDTQYF. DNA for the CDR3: TGTGCCATCAGTGATCGTGATACGCAGTATTTT.

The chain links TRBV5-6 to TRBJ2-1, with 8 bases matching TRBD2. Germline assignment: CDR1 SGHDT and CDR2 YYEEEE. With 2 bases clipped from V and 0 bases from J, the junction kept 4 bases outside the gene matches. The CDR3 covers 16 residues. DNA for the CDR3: TGTGCCAGCAGCTTTAGCGGGATGAGCTCCTACAATGAGCAGTTCTTC. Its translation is CASSFSGMSSYNEQFF. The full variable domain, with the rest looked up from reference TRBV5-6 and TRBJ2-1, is DAGVTQSPTHLIKTRGQQVTLRCSPKSGHDTVSWYQQALGQGPQFIFQYYEEEERQRGNFPDRFSGHQFPNYSSELNVNALLLGDSALYLCASSFSGMSSYNEQFFGPGTRLTVL.

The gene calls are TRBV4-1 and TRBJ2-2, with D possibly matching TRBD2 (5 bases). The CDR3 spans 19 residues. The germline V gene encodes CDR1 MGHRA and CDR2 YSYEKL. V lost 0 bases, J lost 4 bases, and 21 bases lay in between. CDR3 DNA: TGCGCCAGCAGCCAAGAAAGAGGGCTGTCACGAATCCCCACCGGGGAGCTGTTTTTT. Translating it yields CASSQERGLSRIPTGELFF.

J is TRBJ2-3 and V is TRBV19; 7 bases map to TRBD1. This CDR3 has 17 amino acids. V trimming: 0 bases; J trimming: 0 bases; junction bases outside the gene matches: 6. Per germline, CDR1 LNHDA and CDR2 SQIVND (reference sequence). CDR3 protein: CASSIDRGTASTDTQYF. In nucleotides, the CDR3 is TGTGCCAGTAGTATAGATCGTGGGACAGCAAGCACAGATACGCAGTATTTT.

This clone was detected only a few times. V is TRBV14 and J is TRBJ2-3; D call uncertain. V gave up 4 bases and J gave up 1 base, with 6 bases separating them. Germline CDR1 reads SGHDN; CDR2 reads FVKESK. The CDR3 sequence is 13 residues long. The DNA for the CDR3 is TGTGCCAGCAGCCTCTTGGGCACAGATACGCAGTATTTT. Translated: CASSLLGTDTQYF. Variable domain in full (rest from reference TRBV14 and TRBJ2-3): EAGVTQFPSHSVIEKGQTVTLRCDPISGHDNLYWYRRVMGKEIKFLLHFVKESKQDESGMPNNRFLAERTGGTYSTLKVQPAELEDSGVYFCASSLLGTDTQYFGPGTRLTVL.

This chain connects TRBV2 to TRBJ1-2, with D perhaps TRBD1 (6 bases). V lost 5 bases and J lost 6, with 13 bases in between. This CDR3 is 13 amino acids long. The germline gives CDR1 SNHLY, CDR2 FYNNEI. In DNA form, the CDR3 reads TGTGCCAGCAGTCTAGCAGGGGACCATGGCTACACCTTC. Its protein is CASSLAGDHGYTF.

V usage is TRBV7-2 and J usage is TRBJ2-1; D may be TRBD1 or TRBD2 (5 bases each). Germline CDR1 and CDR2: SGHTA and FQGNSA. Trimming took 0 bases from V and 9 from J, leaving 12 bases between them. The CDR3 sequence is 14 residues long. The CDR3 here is CASSLAQGRGEQFF. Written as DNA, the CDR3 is TGTGCCAGCAGCTTAGCCCAGGGACGGGGTGAGCAGTTCTTC.

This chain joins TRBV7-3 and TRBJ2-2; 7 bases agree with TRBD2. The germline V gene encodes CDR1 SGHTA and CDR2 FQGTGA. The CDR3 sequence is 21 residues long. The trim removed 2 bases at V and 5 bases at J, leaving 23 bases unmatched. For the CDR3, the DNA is TGTGCCAGCAGCTTATACCCATCCGCCGTCGGCAGCGGGGCGTGGACCGGGGAGCTGTTTTTT. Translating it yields CASSLYPSAVGSGAWTGELFF. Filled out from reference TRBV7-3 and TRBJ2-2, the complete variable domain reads GAGVSQTPSNKVTEKGKYVELRCDPISGHTALYWYRQSLGQGPEFLIYFQGTGAADDSGLPNDRFFAVRPEGSVSTLKIQRTERGDSAVYLCASSLYPSAVGSGAWTGELFFGEGSRLTVL.

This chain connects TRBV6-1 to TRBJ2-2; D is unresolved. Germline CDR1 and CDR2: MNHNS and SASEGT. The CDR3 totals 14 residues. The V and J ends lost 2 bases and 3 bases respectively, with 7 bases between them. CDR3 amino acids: CASSEWQYTGELFF. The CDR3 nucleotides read TGTGCCAGCAGTGAATGGCAGTACACCGGGGAGCTGTTTTTT.

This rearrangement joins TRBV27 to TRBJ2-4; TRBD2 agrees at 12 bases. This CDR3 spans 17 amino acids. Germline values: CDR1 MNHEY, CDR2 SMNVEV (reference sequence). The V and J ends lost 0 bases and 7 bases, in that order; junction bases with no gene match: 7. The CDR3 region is CASSLSGSSGGANIQYF. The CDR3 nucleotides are TGTGCCAGCAGTTTATCGGGGTCTAGCGGGGGGGCGAACATTCAGTACTTC.

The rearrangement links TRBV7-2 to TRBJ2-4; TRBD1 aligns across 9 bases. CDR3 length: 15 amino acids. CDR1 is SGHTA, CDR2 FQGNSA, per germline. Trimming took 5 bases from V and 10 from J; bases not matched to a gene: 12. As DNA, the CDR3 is TGTGCCAGCAGCCCTAACGGGGGGACAGGGTTAATTCAGTACTTC. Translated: CASSPNGGTGLIQYF.

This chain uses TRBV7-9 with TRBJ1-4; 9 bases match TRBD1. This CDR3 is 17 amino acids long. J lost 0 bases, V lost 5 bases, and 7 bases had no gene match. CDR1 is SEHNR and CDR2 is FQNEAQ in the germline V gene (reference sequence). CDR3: CASSAPQGATTNEKLFF. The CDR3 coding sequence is TGTGCCAGCAGCGCGCCACAGGGGGCGACAACTAATGAAAAACTGTTTTTT.

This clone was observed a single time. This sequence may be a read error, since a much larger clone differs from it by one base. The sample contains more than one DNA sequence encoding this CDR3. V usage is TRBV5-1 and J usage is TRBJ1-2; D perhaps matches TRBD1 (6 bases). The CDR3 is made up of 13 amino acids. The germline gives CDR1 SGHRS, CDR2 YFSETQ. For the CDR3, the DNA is TGCGCCAGTAGCTTGGCTCCAGGGGACGGCTACACCTTC. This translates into CASSLAPGDGYTF.

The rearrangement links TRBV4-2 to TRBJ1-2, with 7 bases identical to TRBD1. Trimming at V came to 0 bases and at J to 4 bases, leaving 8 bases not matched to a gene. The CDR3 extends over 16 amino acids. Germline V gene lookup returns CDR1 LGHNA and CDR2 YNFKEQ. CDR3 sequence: CASSQDMRGLGYGYTF. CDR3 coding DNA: TGTGCCAGCAGCCAAGATATGAGGGGGCTAGGCTATGGCTACACCTTC.

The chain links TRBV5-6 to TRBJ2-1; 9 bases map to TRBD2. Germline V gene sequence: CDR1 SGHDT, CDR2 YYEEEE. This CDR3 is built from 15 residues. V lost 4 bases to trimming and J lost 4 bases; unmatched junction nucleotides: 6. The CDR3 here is CASSLGLAFYNEQFF. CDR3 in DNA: TGTGCCAGCAGCCTTGGACTAGCGTTTTACAATGAGCAGTTCTTC.

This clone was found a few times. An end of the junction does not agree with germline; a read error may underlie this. CDR3 region: CASSLAGGPLRIF. DNA of the CDR3: TGTGCCAGCAGCCTAGCGGGAGGGCCCCTAAGGATCTTC. The chain combines TRBV27 with TRBJ2-1; TRBD2 agrees at 12 bases. This CDR3 comprises 13 residues. CDR1 is MNHEY, CDR2 SMNVEV, per germline (reference sequence).